What follows is one TCR beta chain and its context. Antigen: not known. This CDR3 has 13 residues. The V end lost 0 bases, the J end lost 6 bases, and 7 bases lay between the germline ends. Germline values: CDR1 SNHLY, CDR2 FYNNEI. Amplification used 60 Vbeta primers and 13 Jbeta primers. Produced via immunoSEQ multiplex PCR; TCRdb's table is partial and in-frame only. The sample yields some 110,000 clones, approximately 60% seen once. This sample stems from a study of cytomegalovirus exposure and HLA in healthy donors. The study, taken as a whole, reports: Beyond CMV serostatus, there was no information to go on about immune exposure. A missense DCLRE1C variant was associated with V- and J-gene trimming of TCR beta chains in a later analysis, and an independent cohort replicated the association.

This clonotype originated in a woman aged 25 to 39 in good health and CMV-seronegative. The chain links TRBV2 to TRBJ2-3; D gene unclear. Material: PBMCs. CDR3 nucleotides: TGTGCCAGCAGTGAAGCTCCTAGGGATACGCAGTATTTT. As protein: CASSEAPRDTQYF.